The clone carrying this T cell receptor beta chain was counted only a few times. Its antigen is still unknown. CDR3 length: 13 amino acids. The germline V gene has CDR1 MNHEY and CDR2 SMNVEV (reference sequence). V was shortened by 0 bases and J by 10 bases, with 10 bases between the two germline ends. The sample comes from a study of cytomegalovirus exposure and HLA in healthy donors. On the study more broadly: The same platform used for the 666 first-cohort repertoires was also used for the approximately 120 validation repertoires, as a later analysis reported. General study points: Cytomegalovirus association was listed for 164 TCR beta chains. Many donors shared some public TCRs, even though most TCR sequences were rare. Researchers reported that a few CMV-associated chains were confirmed in vitro as CMV antigen-specific.

Profiled with immunoSEQ multiplex PCR; TCRdb holds only in-frame clones, not every one. The sample holds under 200,000 clones; 75% to 90% are singletons and the top ten take over 5.5%. The TCR was taken from a man between 18 and 35 years old in good health and CMV-seropositive. The specimen was PBMCs. The chain employs TRBV27 and TRBJ1-5; D is unclear. CDR3 loop: CASSLSVRVPQHF. DNA of the CDR3: TGTGCCAGCAGTTTATCGGTTCGGGTTCCCCAGCATTTT.